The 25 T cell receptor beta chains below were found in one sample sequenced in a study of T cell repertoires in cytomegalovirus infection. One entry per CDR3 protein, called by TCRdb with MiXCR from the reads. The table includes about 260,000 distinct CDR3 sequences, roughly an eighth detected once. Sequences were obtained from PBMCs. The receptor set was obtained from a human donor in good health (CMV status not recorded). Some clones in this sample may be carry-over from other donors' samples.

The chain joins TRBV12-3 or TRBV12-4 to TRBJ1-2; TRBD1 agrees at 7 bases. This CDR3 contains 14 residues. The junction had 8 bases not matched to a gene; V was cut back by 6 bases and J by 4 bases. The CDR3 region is CASRRTGLFYGYTF. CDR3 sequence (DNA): TGTGCCAGCAGACGGACAGGTCTTTTCTATGGCTACACCTTC.

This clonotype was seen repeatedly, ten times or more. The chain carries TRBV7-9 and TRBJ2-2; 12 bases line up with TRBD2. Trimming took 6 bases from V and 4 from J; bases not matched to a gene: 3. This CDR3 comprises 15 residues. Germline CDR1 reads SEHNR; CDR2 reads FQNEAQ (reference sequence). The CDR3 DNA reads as TGTGCCAGCAGGACTAGCGGGAGATCCACCGGGGAGCTGTTTTTT. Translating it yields CASRTSGRSTGELFF. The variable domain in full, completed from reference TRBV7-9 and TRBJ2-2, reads DTGVSQNPRHKITKRGQNVTFRCDPISEHNRLYWYRQTLGQGPEFLTYFQNEAQLEKSRLLSDRFSAERPKGSFSTLEIQRTEQGDSAMYLCASRTSGRSTGELFFGEGSRLTVL.

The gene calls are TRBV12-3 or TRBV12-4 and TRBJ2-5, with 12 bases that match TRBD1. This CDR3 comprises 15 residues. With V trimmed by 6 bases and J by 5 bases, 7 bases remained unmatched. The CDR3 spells CASSPGTGGSETQYF. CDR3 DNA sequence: TGTGCCAGCAGCCCAGGGACAGGGGGCAGCGAGACCCAGTACTTC.

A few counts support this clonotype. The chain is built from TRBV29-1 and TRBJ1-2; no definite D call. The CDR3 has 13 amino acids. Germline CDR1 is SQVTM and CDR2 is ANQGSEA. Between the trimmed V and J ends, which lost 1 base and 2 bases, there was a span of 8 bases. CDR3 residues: CSVEADQNYGYTF. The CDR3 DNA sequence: TGCAGCGTTGAAGCGGACCAAAACTATGGCTACACCTTC.

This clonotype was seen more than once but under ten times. CDR3 nucleotide sequence: TGCAGTGCTATTGGGAGCGGGTGGGGCACCGGGGAGCTGTTTTTT. Protein: CSAIGSGWGTGELFF. The chain uses TRBV20-1 and TRBJ2-2; the D gene is possibly TRBD2 (6 bases). The CDR3 is 15 amino acids. V shed 4 bases and J shed 4 bases, with 16 bases lying between them. Germline V gene sequence: CDR1 DFQATT, CDR2 SNEGSKA (reference sequence).

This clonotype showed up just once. The CDR3 DNA reads as TGCAGTGCTAGAATTTCTCAGTTGGATTATAGCAATCAGCCCCAGCATTTT. Translation: CSARISQLDYSNQPQHF. The chain uses TRBV20-1 and TRBJ1-5; no reliable D call. The CDR3 spans 17 residues. CDR1 DFQATT and CDR2 SNEGSKA come from the germline V gene (reference sequence). Trimming took 2 bases from V and 0 from J, leaving 17 bases between them.

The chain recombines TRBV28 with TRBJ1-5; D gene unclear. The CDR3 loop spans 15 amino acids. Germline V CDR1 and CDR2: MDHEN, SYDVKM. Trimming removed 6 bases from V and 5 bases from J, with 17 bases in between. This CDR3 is CASSQVDRPHQPQHF. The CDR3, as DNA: TGTGCCAGCAGCCAGGTCGATAGGCCCCATCAGCCCCAGCATTTT.

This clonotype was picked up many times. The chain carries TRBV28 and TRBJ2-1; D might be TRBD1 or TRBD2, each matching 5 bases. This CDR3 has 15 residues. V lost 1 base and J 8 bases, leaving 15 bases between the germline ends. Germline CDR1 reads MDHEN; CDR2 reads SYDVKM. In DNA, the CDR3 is TGTGCCAGCAGTTTATCTAGCCCCGGGGCGGATGAGCAGTTCTTC. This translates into CASSLSSPGADEQFF. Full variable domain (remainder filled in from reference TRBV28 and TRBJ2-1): DVKVTQSSRYLVKRTGEKVFLECVQDMDHENMFWYRQDPGLGLRLIYFSYDVKMKEKGDIPEGYSVSREKKERFSLILESASTNQTSMYLCASSLSSPGADEQFFGPGTRLTVL.

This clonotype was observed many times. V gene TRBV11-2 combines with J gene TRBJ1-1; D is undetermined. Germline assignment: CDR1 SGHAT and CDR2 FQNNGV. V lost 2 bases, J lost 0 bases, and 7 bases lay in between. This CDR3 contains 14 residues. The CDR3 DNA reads TGTGCCAGCAGCTTAAACGTTATGAACACTGAAGCTTTCTTT. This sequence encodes CASSLNVMNTEAFF.

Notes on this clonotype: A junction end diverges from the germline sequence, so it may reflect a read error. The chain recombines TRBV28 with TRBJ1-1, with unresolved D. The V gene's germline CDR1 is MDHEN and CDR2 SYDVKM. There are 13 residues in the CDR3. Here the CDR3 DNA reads TGTGCCAGCAGTTTAATGGGCGATACTGAAGTTTTCTTT. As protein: CASSLMGDTEVFF.

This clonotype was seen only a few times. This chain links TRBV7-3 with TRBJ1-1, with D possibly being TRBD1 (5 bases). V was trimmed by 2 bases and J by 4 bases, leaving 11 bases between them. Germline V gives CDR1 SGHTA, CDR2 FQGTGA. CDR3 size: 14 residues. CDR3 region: CASSLSLGGTEAFF. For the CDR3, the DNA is TGTGCCAGCAGCTTATCATTGGGGGGCACTGAAGCTTTCTTT.

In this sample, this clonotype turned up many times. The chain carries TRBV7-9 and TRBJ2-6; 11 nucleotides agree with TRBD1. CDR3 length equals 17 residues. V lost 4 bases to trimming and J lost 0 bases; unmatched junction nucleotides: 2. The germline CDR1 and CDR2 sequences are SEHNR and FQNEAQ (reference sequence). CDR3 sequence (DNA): TGTGCCAGCAGCTCCGGGACAGGGGGCTCTGGGGCCAACGTCCTGACTTTC. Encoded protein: CASSSGTGGSGANVLTF.

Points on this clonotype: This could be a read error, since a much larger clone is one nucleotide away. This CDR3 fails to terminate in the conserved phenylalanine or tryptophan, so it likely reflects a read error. The CDR3, as DNA: TGTGCCAGCAGCACCTATACCGGACAGGGGGTCAACAATGAGCAGTTCCTC. Translation: CASSTYTGQGVNNEQFL. The V call is TRBV11-3, the J call TRBJ2-1, with 10 bases identical to TRBD1. Germline CDR1 is SGHNT and CDR2 is YENEEA. Losses at the gene ends were 5 bases for V and 5 bases for J; bases not matched to a gene: 12. There are 17 residues in the CDR3.

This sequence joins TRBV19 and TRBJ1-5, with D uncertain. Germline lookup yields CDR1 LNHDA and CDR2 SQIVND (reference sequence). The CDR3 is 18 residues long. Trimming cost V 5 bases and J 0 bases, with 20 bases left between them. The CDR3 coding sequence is TGTGCCAGTAGTCCCCGTTTGAGGACTCTTTCTAGCAATCAGCCCCAGCATTTT. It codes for CASSPRLRTLSSNQPQHF.

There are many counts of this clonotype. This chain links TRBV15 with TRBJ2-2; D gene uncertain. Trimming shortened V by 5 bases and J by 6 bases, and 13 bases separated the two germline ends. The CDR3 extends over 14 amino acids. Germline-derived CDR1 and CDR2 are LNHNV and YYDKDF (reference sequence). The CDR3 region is CATSPERIPGELFF. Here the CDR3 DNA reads TGTGCCACCAGCCCAGAGAGGATCCCCGGGGAGCTGTTTTTT.

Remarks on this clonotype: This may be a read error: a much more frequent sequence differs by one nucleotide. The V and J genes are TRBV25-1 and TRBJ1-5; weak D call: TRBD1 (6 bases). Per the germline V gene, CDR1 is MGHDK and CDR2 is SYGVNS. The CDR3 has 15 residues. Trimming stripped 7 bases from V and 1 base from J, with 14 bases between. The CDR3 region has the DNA TGTGCCAGCAATCAAACAGGGAAGAGCAATCAGCCCCAGCATTTT. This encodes CASNQTGKSNQPQHF.

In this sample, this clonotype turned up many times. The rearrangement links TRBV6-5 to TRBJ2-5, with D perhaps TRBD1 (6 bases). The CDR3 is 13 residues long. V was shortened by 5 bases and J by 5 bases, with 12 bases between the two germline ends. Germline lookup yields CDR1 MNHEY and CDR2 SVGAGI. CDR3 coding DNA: TGTGCCAGCAGTAGACAGGCGTTGGAGACCCAGTACTTC. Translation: CASSRQALETQYF.

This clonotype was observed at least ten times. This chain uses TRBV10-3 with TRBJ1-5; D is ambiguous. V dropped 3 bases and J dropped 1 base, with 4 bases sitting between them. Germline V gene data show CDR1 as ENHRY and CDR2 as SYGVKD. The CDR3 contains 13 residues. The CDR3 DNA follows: TGTGCCATCAGTGATGTCAGCAATCAGCCCCAGCATTTT. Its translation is CAISDVSNQPQHF.

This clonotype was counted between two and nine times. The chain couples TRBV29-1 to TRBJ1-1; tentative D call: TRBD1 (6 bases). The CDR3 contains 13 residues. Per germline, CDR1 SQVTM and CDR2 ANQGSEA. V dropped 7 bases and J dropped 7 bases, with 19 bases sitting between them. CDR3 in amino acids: CSAYRDAGGEAFF. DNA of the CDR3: TGCAGCGCTTACAGGGATGCGGGTGGTGAAGCTTTCTTT.

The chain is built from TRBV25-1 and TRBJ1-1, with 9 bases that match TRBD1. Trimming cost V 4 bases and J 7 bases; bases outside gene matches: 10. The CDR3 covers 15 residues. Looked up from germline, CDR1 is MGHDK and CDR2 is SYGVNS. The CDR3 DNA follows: TGTGCCAGCAGTGTAAAGGGACAGGGACAAGGTGAAGCTTTCTTT. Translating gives CASSVKGQGQGEAFF.

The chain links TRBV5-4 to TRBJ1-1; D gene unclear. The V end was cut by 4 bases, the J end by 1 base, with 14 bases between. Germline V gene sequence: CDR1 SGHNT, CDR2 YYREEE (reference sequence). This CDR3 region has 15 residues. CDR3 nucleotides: TGTGCCAGCAGCACTTGGAAAGGGCGGAACACTGAAGCTTTCTTT. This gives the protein CASSTWKGRNTEAFF.

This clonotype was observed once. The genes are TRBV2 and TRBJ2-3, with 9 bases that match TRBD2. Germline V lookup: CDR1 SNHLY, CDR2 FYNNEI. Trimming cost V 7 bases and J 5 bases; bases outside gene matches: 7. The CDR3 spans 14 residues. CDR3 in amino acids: CASKVAGVEDTQYF. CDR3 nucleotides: TGTGCCAGCAAGGTAGCGGGGGTTGAAGATACGCAGTATTTT.

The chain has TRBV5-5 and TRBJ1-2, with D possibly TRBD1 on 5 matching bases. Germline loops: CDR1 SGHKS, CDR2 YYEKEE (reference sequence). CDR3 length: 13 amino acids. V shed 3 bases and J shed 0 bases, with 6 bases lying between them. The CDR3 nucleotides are TGTGCCAGCAGCTCACAGGCTAACTATGGCTACACCTTC. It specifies CASSSQANYGYTF.

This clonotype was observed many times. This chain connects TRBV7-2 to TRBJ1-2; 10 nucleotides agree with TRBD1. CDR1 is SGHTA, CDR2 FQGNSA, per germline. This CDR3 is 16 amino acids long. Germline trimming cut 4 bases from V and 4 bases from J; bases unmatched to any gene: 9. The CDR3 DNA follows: TGTGCCAGCAGCTCAACCGGGACAGGGGTCGTCTATGGCTACACCTTC. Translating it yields CASSSTGTGVVYGYTF.

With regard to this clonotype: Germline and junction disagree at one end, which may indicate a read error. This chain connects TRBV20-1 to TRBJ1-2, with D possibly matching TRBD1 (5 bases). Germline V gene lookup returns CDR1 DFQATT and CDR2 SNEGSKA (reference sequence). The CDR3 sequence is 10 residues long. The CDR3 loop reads CSGRDQHVAF. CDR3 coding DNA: TGCAGTGGCAGGGACCAACACGTCGCCTTC.